The 17 T cell receptor beta chains below all came from one sample that was sequenced in a study of monozygotic twins with inflammatory bowel disease. Reanalyzing the 5' RACE reads, TCRdb keeps one entry per CDR3 protein, without DNA. This sample's table reports about 380,000 distinct CDR3 sequences. The sample taken for sequencing was blood. Every receptor here comes from a human donor with ulcerative colitis or Crohn's disease, or a healthy co-twin of an affected twin (not recorded which).

This chain joins TRBV30 and TRBJ2-7; TCRdb's assignment of TRBD1 cannot be checked, as there is no DNA. CDR1 and CDR2 (germline): GTSNPN, SVGIG (reference sequence). The CDR3 totals 13 residues. The CDR3 region is CAWSAGPLREQYF.

The chain links TRBV29-1 to TRBJ2-7; checking the TCRdb D call of TRBD1 is not possible without DNA. Germline values: CDR1 SQVTM, CDR2 ANQGSEA. There are 14 residues in the CDR3. The CDR3 loop is CSVEGTGIPYEQYF.

The gene calls are TRBV19 and TRBJ2-3; TCRdb reports TRBD2, a call that lacks DNA to check it against. Germline V gene lookup returns CDR1 LNHDA and CDR2 SQIVND (reference sequence). This CDR3 has 19 amino acids. The CDR3 sequence: CASSIFGTSGGVGTDTQYF. Based on the CDR3 plus reference TRBV19 and TRBJ2-3, the full variable domain is DGGITQSPKYLFRKEGQNVTLSCEQNLNHDAMYWYRQDPGQGLRLIYYSQIVNDFQKGDIAEGYSVSREKKESFPLTVTSAQKNPTAFYLCASSIFGTSGGVGTDTQYFGPGTRLTVL.

This chain links TRBV4-3 with TRBJ2-7; the D gene TCRdb calls, TRBD2, cannot be checked with no DNA. Germline V gene lookup returns CDR1 LGHNA and CDR2 YSLEER. This CDR3 is 16 amino acids long. CDR3 amino acids: CASSQVGGGDGYEQYF.

V is TRBV7-9 and J is TRBJ2-4. This CDR3 is built from 15 residues. CDR1 is SEHNR and CDR2 is FQNEAQ in the germline V gene (reference sequence). CDR3 sequence: CASSDNSLAKNIQYF.

This sequence joins TRBV5-1 and TRBJ2-5; TCRdb's D gene call, TRBD2, goes unchecked for lack of DNA. The CDR3 has 14 residues. Germline assignment: CDR1 SGHRS and CDR2 YFSETQ. CDR3 residues: CASSLAPGGETQYF.

V is TRBV30 and J is TRBJ2-5. Germline V gene lookup returns CDR1 GTSNPN and CDR2 SVGIG (reference sequence). The CDR3 extends over 11 amino acids. The CDR3: CAWSVVETQYF.

V and J are TRBV29-1 and TRBJ2-2. Per the germline V gene, CDR1 is SQVTM and CDR2 is ANQGSEA. The length of the CDR3 is 14 residues. CDR3 amino acids: CSVPRPSNTGELFF.

The chain joins TRBV7-2 to TRBJ2-6. CDR1 is SGHTA and CDR2 is FQGNSA in the germline V gene. The CDR3 consists of 15 residues. The chain's CDR3 is CASSPHSSGANVLTF.

The J gene is TRBJ2-1, the V gene TRBV7-3. Germline CDR1 is SGHTA and CDR2 is FQGTGA. CDR3 size: 16 residues. CDR3 amino acids: CASSLVGGGAYNEQFF.

The rearrangement uses TRBV9 and TRBJ1-5. The CDR3 runs to 11 residues. Germline-derived CDR1 and CDR2 are SGDLS and YYNGEE. Here the CDR3 reads CASSVVEPQHF.

V is TRBV2 and J is TRBJ2-2; no DNA is available, so the TRBD1 call from TCRdb remains unchecked. Germline V gives CDR1 SNHLY, CDR2 FYNNEI. The CDR3 length is 15 residues. The CDR3 protein is CASSAGGANTGELFF.

This sequence joins TRBV5-1 and TRBJ1-1; the D gene TCRdb calls, TRBD1, cannot be checked with no DNA. This CDR3 contains 16 residues. CDR1 and CDR2 from the germline V gene are SGHRS and YFSETQ. CDR3 sequence reads: CASSYTGTGTNTEAFF.

V gene TRBV11-1 combines with J gene TRBJ2-7; TCRdb indicates TRBD1, and absent DNA this call remains unverified. The CDR3 is 14 amino acids. Germline V gene lookup returns CDR1 SGHAT and CDR2 FQDESV (reference sequence). This CDR3 reads CASTPTGLTYEQYF.

This CDR3 reads CASSFTVASGDYEQYF. This chain uses TRBV27 with TRBJ2-7; TCRdb lists TRBD2, though no DNA is available to test this call. The germline V gene has CDR1 MNHEY and CDR2 SMNVEV (reference sequence). CDR3 size: 16 residues.

This chain joins TRBV7-8 and TRBJ2-1; TCRdb picks TRBD1, but there is no DNA to check that call. This CDR3 contains 17 residues. The germline gives CDR1 SGHVS, CDR2 FQNEAQ. CDR3 region: CASSLVPPGQGYNEQFF.

The J gene is TRBJ2-5, the V gene TRBV18; TCRdb's assignment of TRBD1 cannot be checked, as there is no DNA. The CDR3 consists of 18 residues. CDR1 is KGHSH and CDR2 is LQKENI in the germline V gene. This CDR3 is CASSPSTPRGRGQETQYF.